A single sample gave rise to the 5 T cell receptor beta chains below, sequenced in a study of shared clonotypes between healthy human individuals. The protocol was immunoSEQ multiplex PCR, while the TCRdb copy is restricted to in-frame clones and leaves out a portion. The data show 950,000 to 1,200,000 clones, roughly 77% seen once. The sequenced sample was memory CD4+ T cells from PBMCs. As to subset: CD45RA-negative fraction. These receptors all come from a man aged 18 to 29 in good health. Some clones in this sample may be carry-over from other donors' samples.

Notes on this clone: This could be a read error, since a much larger clone is one nucleotide away. V and J are TRBV4-1 and TRBJ2-7; D may be TRBD1 (6 bases). Trimming pared 4 bases from V and 0 bases from J, leaving 16 bases between. The CDR3 sequence is 16 residues long. CDR1 MGHRA and CDR2 YSYEKL come from the germline V gene. DNA of the CDR3: TGCGCCAGCAGCCGGGGCCGACAGGTACCCTCCTACGAGCAGTACTTC. It is translated as CASSRGRQVPSYEQYF.

V gene TRBV9 combines with J gene TRBJ2-3; tentatively, D is TRBD2 (5 bases). The CDR3 loop spans 14 amino acids. Looked up from germline, CDR1 is SGDLS and CDR2 is YYNGEE. Deletions cut 4 bases from V and 2 bases from J, with 11 bases between. CDR3 DNA sequence: TGTGCCAGCAGCTCGCGACTATTCACAGATACGCAGTATTTT. Its translation is CASSSRLFTDTQYF.

The V gene is TRBV5-1, the J gene TRBJ1-6; 8 bases line up with TRBD1. CDR1 is SGHRS, CDR2 YFSETQ, per germline. The CDR3 is 15 amino acids. The junction had 10 bases not matched to a gene; V was cut back by 0 bases and J by 14 bases. The CDR3 nucleotides read TGCGCCAGCAGCTTGGTGGGACAGGTTTTGGAAACCCTCCACTTT. Its protein is CASSLVGQVLETLHF.

The chain employs TRBV11-3 and TRBJ2-7; 8 bases agree with TRBD1. CDR1 is SGHNT, CDR2 YENEEA, per germline. V shed 5 bases and J 5 bases; nucleotides not matched to a gene: 8. The CDR3 contains 14 residues. Written as DNA, the CDR3 is TGTGCCAGCAGCCCCCGGACAGGGCTAGACGAGCAGTACTTC. This encodes CASSPRTGLDEQYF.

There are a few counts of this clone. The chain employs TRBV28 and TRBJ1-5; a possible D gene is TRBD1 (5 bases). Germline CDR1 MDHEN, CDR2 SYDVKM. This CDR3 comprises 15 residues. Trimming left V 2 bases short and J 1 base short, with 9 bases between. The chain's CDR3 is CASSLRRGSNQPQHF. The CDR3 coding sequence is TGTGCCAGCAGTTTAAGAAGGGGAAGCAATCAGCCCCAGCATTTT.